Each of the 13 T cell receptor beta chains below was sequenced from the same sample in a study of T cells in Graves' hyperthyroidism and ophthalmopathy. RNA transcripts were the template for amplifying TCR beta CDR3 regions. The HTBI set primed first-round TCR CDR3 RT-PCR. One entry per CDR3 protein, called by TCRdb with MiXCR from the multiplex PCR reads. This repertoire shows some 300,000 distinct CDR3 sequences, approximately 18% found once; its top ten account for roughly 39%. Sequencing was carried out using blood. The receptors were sampled from a man aged 45-65 years with Graves' ophthalmopathy.

The chain has TRBV19 and TRBJ2-1, with D perhaps being TRBD1 or TRBD2 (5 bases each). CDR1 is LNHDA and CDR2 is SQIVND in the germline V gene (reference sequence). Trimming pared 6 bases from V and 13 bases from J, leaving 19 bases between. This CDR3 has 13 amino acids. CDR3 residues: CASRSVGTWEQFF. The CDR3, as DNA: TGTGCCAGTAGAAGCGTTGGGACGTGGGAACAGTTCTTC.

The V gene is TRBV6-1, the J gene TRBJ1-2; TRBD1 matches 8 bases. The length of the CDR3 is 15 residues. Germline V gene sequence: CDR1 MNHNS, CDR2 SASEGT. The junction had 10 bases not matched to a gene; V was cut back by 6 bases and J by 4 bases. CDR3 in amino acids: CASRGGTGPAYGYTF. Written as DNA, the CDR3 is TGTGCCAGCAGGGGGGGGACAGGTCCGGCCTATGGCTACACCTTC.

This clonotype was counted at least ten times. The chain links TRBV5-1 to TRBJ2-3, with a possible D match to TRBD1 (5 bases). With 4 bases removed from V and 0 bases from J, the gap between germline ends came to 15 bases. CDR3 length equals 16 residues. Germline V CDR1 and CDR2: SGHRS, YFSETQ. CDR3 amino acids: CASSPLGRSSTDTQYF. The CDR3 nucleotides are TGCGCCAGCAGCCCATTGGGGCGTTCTAGCACAGATACGCAGTATTTT.

In its sample, this clonotype was seen a few times. V gene TRBV6-5 combines with J gene TRBJ1-2; D gene ambiguous. V dropped 4 bases and J dropped 8 bases, with 11 bases sitting between them. Germline V CDR1 and CDR2: MNHEY, SVGAGI. This CDR3 contains 12 residues. CDR3 residues: CASSSNWAGYTF. In DNA form, the CDR3 reads TGTGCCAGCAGTTCCAACTGGGCGGGCTACACCTTC.

CDR3 sequence (DNA): TGTGCCAGCAGTTTAGGATGGGACCTTAGGGGACAGTCCGCGAACACCGGGGAGCTGTTTTTT. Protein: CASSLGWDLRGQSANTGELFF. V usage is TRBV28 and J usage is TRBJ2-2; the match to TRBD1 covers 7 bases. The germline CDR1 and CDR2 sequences are MDHEN and SYDVKM. The CDR3 loop spans 21 amino acids. The V segment lost 2 bases and the J segment 0 bases; nucleotides outside the gene matches: 18.

The CDR3 sequence: CASSIIAGEGTGELFF. CDR3 in DNA: TGTGCCAGCAGCATCATAGCGGGAGAGGGCACCGGGGAGCTGTTTTTT. The V and J genes are TRBV13 and TRBJ2-2; 9 bases are a match to TRBD2. Germline CDR1 reads PRHDT; CDR2 reads FYEKMQ (reference sequence). The V and J ends lost 5 bases and 4 bases, in that order; junction bases with no gene match: 8. The CDR3 is 16 amino acids.

This clonotype was found many times. The rearrangement joins TRBV28 to TRBJ2-7; the match to TRBD1 covers 7 bases. The CDR3 runs to 14 residues. From germline, CDR1 is MDHEN and CDR2 SYDVKM. V was pared by 3 bases and J by 5 bases, with 7 bases of the junction left unmatched. The CDR3 nucleotides read TGTGCCAGCAGTTTTTGGACAGGTCTAAACGAGCAGTACTTC. Translated, it gives CASSFWTGLNEQYF.

At least ten counts were recorded for this clonotype. V usage is TRBV28 and J usage is TRBJ1-5; TRBD1 might be the D (6 bases). The CDR3 extends over 15 amino acids. Germline-derived CDR1 and CDR2 are MDHEN and SYDVKM. Trimming left V 3 bases short and J 3 bases short, with 12 bases between. The CDR3 coding sequence is TGTGCCAGCAGTTTCCTACAGGGTGACAATCAGCCCCAGCATTTT. It encodes CASSFLQGDNQPQHF. Full variable domain (remainder filled in from reference TRBV28 and TRBJ1-5): DVKVTQSSRYLVKRTGEKVFLECVQDMDHENMFWYRQDPGLGLRLIYFSYDVKMKEKGDIPEGYSVSREKKERFSLILESASTNQTSMYLCASSFLQGDNQPQHFGDGTRLSIL.

In DNA, the CDR3 is TGTGCCAGCAGCTACCCCGTGGGGCCCACAGATACGCAGTATTTT. This codes for CASSYPVGPTDTQYF. The genes are TRBV11-3 and TRBJ2-3, with D tentatively TRBD1 (5 bases). V was cut by 4 bases and J by 2 bases, with 13 bases left in between. The CDR3 sequence is 15 residues long. Germline CDR1 reads SGHNT; CDR2 reads YENEEA.

This clonotype has at least ten counts. The rearrangement joins TRBV27 to TRBJ2-7; the match to TRBD1 covers 8 bases. There are 15 residues in the CDR3. CDR1 and CDR2 (germline): MNHEY, SMNVEV (reference sequence). The J segment lost 0 bases and the V segment lost 5 bases, leaving 6 bases of the junction unmatched. For the CDR3, the DNA is TGTGCCAGCAGTCTCGGACAGGGTCTCTCCTACGAGCAGTACTTC. Protein sequence: CASSLGQGLSYEQYF.

CDR3 protein: CSARTPSWEQYF. The CDR3 DNA is TGCAGTGCTCGGACCCCCTCGTGGGAGCAGTACTTC. The chain is built from TRBV20-1 and TRBJ2-7; unclear D gene. The germline V gene has CDR1 DFQATT and CDR2 SNEGSKA (reference sequence). V was cut by 5 bases and J by 7 bases, with 15 bases left in between. CDR3 length equals 12 residues.

This clonotype has only a few counts. The chain links TRBV28 to TRBJ1-6, with D perhaps TRBD1 (6 bases). The CDR3 length is 15 residues. Trimming left V 4 bases short and J 4 bases short, with 11 bases between. CDR1 is MDHEN, CDR2 SYDVKM, per germline. The CDR3 nucleotides are TGTGCCAGCAGTTATCAGGGGAAGTATAATTCACCCCTCCACTTT. Its translation is CASSYQGKYNSPLHF.

There are many counts of this clonotype. The chain uses TRBV3-1 and TRBJ1-2; 7 nucleotides align to TRBD1. CDR1 is LGHDT, CDR2 YNNKEL, per germline (reference sequence). The V and J ends lost 1 base and 6 bases, in that order; junction bases with no gene match: 5. The CDR3 runs to 14 residues. The CDR3 DNA is TGTGCCAGCAGCCAAGGCAGGGGGATGGATGGCTACACCTTC. Translating gives CASSQGRGMDGYTF. Filled out from reference TRBV3-1 and TRBJ1-2, the complete variable domain reads DTAVSQTPKYLVTQMGNDKSIKCEQNLGHDTMYWYKQDSKKFLKIMFSYNNKELIINETVPNRFSPKSPDKAHLNLHINSLELGDSAVYFCASSQGRGMDGYTFGSGTRLTVV.